What follows are 16 T cell receptor beta chains derived from one specimen sequenced in a study of early T cells in non-severe SARS-CoV-2 infection. TCRdb independently ran MiXCR on the 5' RACE reads; one entry per CDR3 protein. The sample carries roughly 72,000 distinct CDR3 sequences, about an eighth recorded once. The sample was whole blood, taken at baseline. These receptors all stem from an adult who was a healthcare worker with PCR-confirmed SARS-CoV-2 infection or an uninfected control (not recorded which).

This clonotype was seen repeatedly, ten times or more. The chain recombines TRBV29-1 with TRBJ2-7; 10 positions match TRBD1. Germline V CDR1 and CDR2: SQVTM, ANQGSEA. The CDR3 has 15 amino acids. V was clipped by 2 bases and J by 3 bases; unmatched bases: 7. The CDR3 DNA is TGCAGCGTTGAAACCGGGACAGGGGACATCTACGAGCAGTACTTC. This gives the protein CSVETGTGDIYEQYF.

This sequence joins TRBV20-1 and TRBJ1-2; D gene unclear. CDR3 length: 14 residues. Germline V gives CDR1 DFQATT, CDR2 SNEGSKA (reference sequence). Trimming stripped 3 bases from V and 7 bases from J, with 18 bases between. DNA for the CDR3: TGCAGTGCTAGTAGGCGGGGATCTCTGTTTGGCTACACCTTC. This codes for CSASRRGSLFGYTF.

This clonotype was detected a few times. This chain uses TRBV11-2 with TRBJ2-7, with 8 nucleotides matching TRBD2. The CDR3 length is 14 residues. The germline CDR1 and CDR2 sequences are SGHAT and FQNNGV. The trim removed 4 bases at V and 2 bases at J, leaving 4 bases unmatched. CDR3 residues: CASSYSGGPYEQYF. The CDR3 nucleotides are TGTGCCAGCAGCTACAGCGGGGGCCCCTACGAGCAGTACTTC.

The rearrangement links TRBV7-8 to TRBJ2-3, with a possible D match to TRBD1 (6 bases). CDR1 and CDR2 from the germline V gene are SGHVS and FQNEAQ. This CDR3 has 17 amino acids. V was cut by 1 base and J by 2 bases, with 16 bases left in between. This CDR3 reads CASSLGMVQGFTDTQYF. In DNA, the CDR3 is TGTGCCAGCAGCTTAGGCATGGTACAGGGATTCACAGATACGCAGTATTTT.

This clonotype turned up a few times. The chain recombines TRBV7-6 with TRBJ2-7, with no clear D. CDR1 is SGHVS and CDR2 is FNYEAQ in the germline V gene. The CDR3 is 13 amino acids. V lost 1 base and J lost 3, with 7 bases in between. The CDR3 DNA reads as TGTGCCAGCAGCTTAGAAAAGAACTACGAGCAGTACTTC. Its protein product is CASSLEKNYEQYF.

This clonotype was counted a few times. J is TRBJ2-4 and V is TRBV11-2; unclear D gene. Germline V CDR1 and CDR2: SGHAT, FQNNGV. Trimming removed 5 bases at V and 1 base at J, with 15 bases between. This CDR3 has 16 residues. CDR3 region: CASSPGAVRAKNIQYF. The DNA for the CDR3 is TGTGCCAGCAGCCCAGGTGCGGTGCGGGCCAAAAACATTCAGTACTTC.

This clonotype was seen ten or more times. The V gene is TRBV12-3 or TRBV12-4, the J gene TRBJ1-2; 9 positions match TRBD1. The CDR3 length is 15 residues. After removal of 6 bases from V and 7 bases from J, the junction contained 12 bases not matched to a gene. CDR3 region: CASRSSKGQGTGYTF. In DNA, the CDR3 is TGTGCCAGCAGGTCGTCTAAGGGACAGGGTACTGGCTACACCTTC.

This clonotype has only a few counts. V is TRBV3-1 and J is TRBJ2-2, with 8 bases aligning to TRBD1. The CDR3 consists of 14 residues. Germline CDR1 and CDR2: LGHDT and YNNKEL (reference sequence). V was clipped by 2 bases and J by 8 bases; unmatched bases: 4. The CDR3, as DNA: TGTGCCAGCAGCCAAAGGCAGGGGGCAGGGGAGCTGTTTTTT. As protein: CASSQRQGAGELFF.

The chain has TRBV2 and TRBJ2-4; D unresolved. The CDR3 is 14 residues long. Looked up from germline, CDR1 is SNHLY and CDR2 is FYNNEI. Trimming removed 9 bases at V and 0 bases at J, with 12 bases between. The chain's CDR3 is CASFPLEAKNIQYF. In DNA form, the CDR3 reads TGTGCCAGTTTTCCGTTAGAAGCCAAAAACATTCAGTACTTC.

This clonotype was detected many times. The chain carries TRBV3-1 and TRBJ2-3; 7 bases line up with TRBD2. Germline CDR1 LGHDT, CDR2 YNNKEL (reference sequence). Trimming took 1 base from V and 0 from J; bases not matched to a gene: 1. This CDR3 has 15 residues. CDR3 in DNA: TGTGCCAGCAGCCAAGGGACTAGGAGCACAGATACGCAGTATTTT. Amino acid sequence: CASSQGTRSTDTQYF.

This clonotype has more than one count but fewer than ten. The V call is TRBV29-1, the J call TRBJ1-2; TRBD1 aligns across 8 bases. The germline V gene has CDR1 SQVTM and CDR2 ANQGSEA. With V trimmed by 4 bases and J by 3 bases, 7 bases remained unmatched. The CDR3 has 14 residues. CDR3 region: CSVVPGQGDYGYTF. The CDR3 coding sequence is TGCAGCGTTGTGCCTGGACAGGGTGACTATGGCTACACCTTC.

The chain is built from TRBV18 and TRBJ2-1; D gene unclear. CDR3 length: 17 amino acids. V lost 0 bases and J lost 5, with 17 bases in between. The germline CDR1 and CDR2 sequences are KGHSH and LQKENI. The CDR3 is CASSPPVLAALNNEQFF. As DNA, the CDR3 is TGTGCCAGCTCACCACCGGTTTTGGCAGCCTTAAACAATGAGCAGTTCTTC.

This clonotype has at least ten counts. The CDR3 sequence is CASSPQSQLNSPLHF. CDR3 bases: TGTGCCAGCAGCCCACAATCCCAGCTTAATTCACCCCTCCACTTT. This sequence joins TRBV7-9 and TRBJ1-6; no reliable D call. CDR3 length: 15 residues. Trimming cost V 5 bases and J 6 bases, with 14 bases left between them. CDR1 is SEHNR and CDR2 is FQNEAQ in the germline V gene (reference sequence).

The rearrangement links TRBV6-1 to TRBJ1-2, with 9 bases matching TRBD1. Losses at the gene ends were 6 bases for V and 6 bases for J; bases not matched to a gene: 5. The CDR3 has 13 amino acids. CDR1 and CDR2 from the germline V gene are MNHNS and SASEGT. The chain's CDR3 is CASRRDRANGYTF. In nucleotides, the CDR3 is TGTGCCAGCAGAAGGGACAGGGCGAATGGCTACACCTTC.

The V call is TRBV7-9, the J call TRBJ2-7; a possible D gene is TRBD1 (6 bases). V was cut by 3 bases and J by 6 bases, with 15 bases left in between. The length of the CDR3 is 14 residues. CDR1 is SEHNR, CDR2 FQNEAQ, per germline (reference sequence). CDR3 protein: CASSFYNLRGEQYF. CDR3 nucleotide sequence: TGTGCCAGCAGCTTCTATAACCTCAGGGGCGAGCAGTACTTC. Full variable domain (rest looked up from reference TRBV7-9 and TRBJ2-7): DTGVSQNPRHKITKRGQNVTFRCDPISEHNRLYWYRQTLGQGPEFLTYFQNEAQLEKSRLLSDRFSAERPKGSFSTLEIQRTEQGDSAMYLCASSFYNLRGEQYFGPGTRLTVT.

The chain couples TRBV12-3 or TRBV12-4 to TRBJ2-3; TRBD2 matches at 8 bases. After removal of 2 bases from V and 5 bases from J, the junction contained 9 bases not matched to a gene. The CDR3 is made up of 16 amino acids. This chain's CDR3 is CASSLPAGARGDTQYF. The DNA of the CDR3 is TGTGCCAGCAGTTTACCAGCGGGGGCACGGGGAGATACGCAGTATTTT.